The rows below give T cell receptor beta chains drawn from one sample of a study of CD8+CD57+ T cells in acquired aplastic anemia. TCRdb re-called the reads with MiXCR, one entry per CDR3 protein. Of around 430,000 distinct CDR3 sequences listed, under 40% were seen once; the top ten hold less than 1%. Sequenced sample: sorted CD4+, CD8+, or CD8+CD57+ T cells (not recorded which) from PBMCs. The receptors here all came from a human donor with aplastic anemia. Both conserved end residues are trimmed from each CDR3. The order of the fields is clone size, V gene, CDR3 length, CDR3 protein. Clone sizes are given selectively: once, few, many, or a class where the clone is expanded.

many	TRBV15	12	ATSREAGDNEQF
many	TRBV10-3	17	AISESSLLNRGRNTEAF
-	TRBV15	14	ATSTLSTSGTYEQY
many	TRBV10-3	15	AISMSGPGGQGSEAF
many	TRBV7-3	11	ASSLGPIGELF
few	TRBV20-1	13	SAPTDRVRDNEQF
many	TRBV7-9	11	ASSPGFLQPQH
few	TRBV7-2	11	ASSLKFSDTQY
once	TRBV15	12	ATSIGQGGSPLH
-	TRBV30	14	AWSSSPGRENSPLH
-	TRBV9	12	ASQRGGHNNEQF
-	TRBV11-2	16	ASSLVSPLAGAGSEQF
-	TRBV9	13	ASSVEGVGGNEQF
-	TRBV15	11	ATSPAARNEQF
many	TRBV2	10	ASISVNTEAF
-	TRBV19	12	ASSPEGATTEAF
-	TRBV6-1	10	ASTPNRETQY
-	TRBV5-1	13	ASSLELGISYEQY
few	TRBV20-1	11	SAKRDRDQPQH
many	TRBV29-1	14	SVFPNSGGEGYGYT
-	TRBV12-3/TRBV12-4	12	ASSFPGFQETQY
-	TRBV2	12	ASSEAGTSSEAF
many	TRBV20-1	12	SAYGPSFFYGYT
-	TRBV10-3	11	AIRPLGGHEQY
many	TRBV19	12	ASSIEGSYNEQF
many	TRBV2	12	ASRSNVGSTEAF
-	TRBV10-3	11	AISAGAYNEQF